This passage covers 32 T cell receptor beta chains from one sample sequenced in a study of CD8 T cells in Susac syndrome. Reverse transcription of roughly 0.5 to 1 ug RNA used random hexamers. TCRdb passed the immunoSEQ multiplex PCR reads through MiXCR, listing each CDR3 protein once. This sample yields 150,000 to 200,000 distinct CDR3 sequences, of which approximately 93% are seen a single time; around 0.09% belongs to the top ten. The source material was CD4+ T cells from PBMCs. The receptors here all came from a human donor with multiple sclerosis.

The chain joins TRBV7-9 to TRBJ2-7; 7 bases fit TRBD1. This CDR3 has 18 residues. From germline, CDR1 is SEHNR and CDR2 FQNEAQ (reference sequence). V gave up 5 bases and J gave up 3 bases; unmatched junction bases: 19. The DNA for the CDR3 is TGTGCCAGCAGCCACACCTTAGGGCTGGGACAGATGAGCTACGAGCAGTACTTC. Its protein product is CASSHTLGLGQMSYEQYF. The whole variable domain, filled in from reference TRBV7-9 and TRBJ2-7, reads DTGVSQNPRHKITKRGQNVTFRCDPISEHNRLYWYRQTLGQGPEFLTYFQNEAQLEKSRLLSDRFSAERPKGSFSTLEIQRTEQGDSAMYLCASSHTLGLGQMSYEQYFGPGTRLTVT.

This sequence joins TRBV10-1 and TRBJ1-5; D unclear. This CDR3 spans 13 amino acids. Germline CDR1 WNHNN, CDR2 SYGVQD (reference sequence). V dropped 8 bases and J dropped 3 bases, with 11 bases sitting between them. CDR3 sequence: CASAEALNQPQHF. In DNA, the CDR3 is TGCGCCAGCGCGGAAGCCCTCAATCAGCCCCAGCATTTT.

CDR3 DNA: TGCGCCAGCAGCCAACCCGGGGTTAGCGGGATAGATACGCAGTATTTT. It translates to CASSQPGVSGIDTQYF. The chain combines TRBV4-3 with TRBJ2-3; 8 bases are shared with TRBD2. Germline V gene data show CDR1 as LGHNA and CDR2 as YSLEER. This CDR3 region has 16 residues. Unmatched junction bases numbered 9, after V lost 2 bases and J lost 5 bases.

This chain joins TRBV27 and TRBJ2-2, with unresolved D. Germline V gene sequence: CDR1 MNHEY, CDR2 SMNVEV (reference sequence). The V and J ends lost 11 bases and 1 base respectively, with 14 bases between them. The CDR3 is 14 residues long. The CDR3 spells CASKPTVNTGELFF. CDR3 nucleotide sequence: TGTGCCTCAAAACCCACAGTGAACACCGGGGAGCTGTTTTTT.

The rearrangement uses TRBV5-4 and TRBJ2-7, with no clear D. The CDR3 has 14 residues. Looked up from germline, CDR1 is SGHNT and CDR2 is YYREEE (reference sequence). The V and J ends lost 4 bases and 3 bases respectively, with 14 bases between them. Here the CDR3 reads CASSLRGEIYEQYF. CDR3 sequence (DNA): TGTGCCAGCAGCCTACGCGGCGAGATCTACGAGCAGTACTTC.

The genes are TRBV27 and TRBJ2-5; D perhaps matches TRBD2 (5 bases). Trimming stripped 3 bases from V and 2 bases from J, with 16 bases between. Germline loops: CDR1 MNHEY, CDR2 SMNVEV (reference sequence). This CDR3 comprises 16 residues. The CDR3 protein is CASSFSSGNGQETQYF. CDR3 DNA sequence: TGTGCCAGCAGTTTTTCGTCGGGGAACGGACAAGAGACCCAGTACTTC.

The V gene is TRBV28, the J gene TRBJ2-1; TRBD2 matches at 7 bases. Looked up from germline, CDR1 is MDHEN and CDR2 is SYDVKM. There are 15 residues in the CDR3. V trimming: 6 bases; J trimming: 5 bases; junction bases outside the gene matches: 10. Written as DNA, the CDR3 is TGTGCCAGCAGCCCGGTGGGACTACCTAACAATGAGCAGTTCTTC. Translation gives CASSPVGLPNNEQFF. The whole variable domain, filled in from reference TRBV28 and TRBJ2-1, reads DVKVTQSSRYLVKRTGEKVFLECVQDMDHENMFWYRQDPGLGLRLIYFSYDVKMKEKGDIPEGYSVSREKKERFSLILESASTNQTSMYLCASSPVGLPNNEQFFGPGTRLTVL.

The CDR3 loop reads CASSPPGKAERAFF. The CDR3 nucleotides are TGTGCCAGCTCACCACCGGGAAAGGCGGAGAGAGCTTTCTTT. The chain has TRBV18 and TRBJ1-1; no firm D call. CDR3 size: 14 residues. Germline V lookup: CDR1 KGHSH, CDR2 LQKENI. V dropped 0 bases and J dropped 10 bases, with 15 bases sitting between them.

This chain links TRBV24-1 with TRBJ2-3; no reliable D call. The germline V gene has CDR1 KGHDR and CDR2 SFDVKD. The germline V and J ends were trimmed by 4 bases and 2 bases, with 3 bases remaining between them. The CDR3 is 12 residues long. The CDR3 loop is CATSDHTDTQYF. CDR3 DNA sequence: TGTGCCACCAGTGACCACACAGATACGCAGTATTTT.

V gene TRBV10-3 combines with J gene TRBJ2-3; D not certain. The CDR3 spans 14 residues. V gave up 0 bases and J gave up 1 base, with 5 bases separating them. Germline V CDR1 and CDR2: ENHRY, SYGVKD. CDR3 protein: CAISESGGTDTQYF. In nucleotides, the CDR3 is TGTGCCATCAGTGAGTCGGGCGGCACAGATACGCAGTATTTT.

This chain joins TRBV2 and TRBJ2-1; maybe TRBD2 (7 bases). Germline values: CDR1 SNHLY, CDR2 FYNNEI. The V and J ends lost 6 bases and 9 bases respectively, with 12 bases between them. The CDR3 covers 12 residues. In DNA, the CDR3 is TGTGCCAGCAGGGGAGGGGGTATTGAGCAGTTCTTC. This translates into CASRGGGIEQFF. Looking up the rest from reference TRBV2 and TRBJ2-1 gives the full variable domain: EPEVTQTPSHQVTQMGQEVILRCVPISNHLYFYWYRQILGQKVEFLVSFYNNEISEKSEIFDDQFSVERPDGSNFTLKIRSTKLEDSAMYFCASRGGGIEQFFGPGTRLTVL.

Here the CDR3 reads CASSDGTAKGETQYF. CDR3 in DNA: TGTGCCAGCAGCGACGGGACCGCAAAGGGGGAGACCCAGTACTTC. The chain combines TRBV9 with TRBJ2-5, with D perhaps assigned TRBD1 or TRBD2 (5 bases each). Trimming shortened V by 3 bases and J by 5 bases, and 17 bases separated the two germline ends. Germline V gene data show CDR1 as SGDLS and CDR2 as YYNGEE. This CDR3 comprises 15 residues.

The genes are TRBV28 and TRBJ1-2; 8 bases line up with TRBD1. The CDR3 has 14 amino acids. Germline V gives CDR1 MDHEN, CDR2 SYDVKM. J was trimmed by 7 bases and V by 4 bases; bases with no gene match: 8. The CDR3 DNA reads TGTGCCAGCAGTTCTTACGGACAGGGAGCTGGCTACACCTTC. It is translated as CASSSYGQGAGYTF.

This clonotype was seen a single time. This chain joins TRBV30 and TRBJ2-7; 10 positions agree with TRBD1. CDR3 length equals 15 residues. Trimming removed 5 bases from V and 2 bases from J; junction bases left unmatched: 9. Germline V lookup: CDR1 GTSNPN, CDR2 SVGIG (reference sequence). Here the CDR3 reads CAWGGQGKKAYEQYF. CDR3 in DNA: TGTGCCTGGGGGGGACAGGGGAAGAAAGCCTACGAGCAGTACTTC.

This clonotype was found once. CDR3 sequence reads: CASSLSGTGKHYGYTF. Here the CDR3 DNA reads TGTGCCAGCAGTTTGTCCGGGACAGGGAAACACTATGGCTACACCTTC. J is TRBJ1-2 and V is TRBV28, with 9 bases identical to TRBD1. The V segment lost 3 bases and the J segment 3 bases; nucleotides outside the gene matches: 8. Germline CDR1 reads MDHEN; CDR2 reads SYDVKM. The CDR3 length is 16 residues.

The CDR3 DNA follows: TGTGCCAGCAGGCATGATCGAGATCAGCCCCAGCATTTT. This sequence encodes CASRHDRDQPQHF. This chain joins TRBV6-5 and TRBJ1-5; D call uncertain. The CDR3 runs to 13 residues. The V end was cut by 6 bases, the J end by 5 bases, with 11 bases between. Germline CDR1 MNHEY, CDR2 SVGAGI.

This chain joins TRBV2 and TRBJ1-2; a weak D match, TRBD1 (5 bases). The CDR3 length is 11 residues. Trimming removed 6 bases from V and 7 bases from J, with 9 bases in between. The germline CDR1 and CDR2 sequences are SNHLY and FYNNEI. This CDR3 is CASSPGFGYTF. In DNA form, the CDR3 reads TGTGCCAGCAGCCCAGGGTTTGGCTACACCTTC.

This chain joins TRBV18 and TRBJ2-7; D not certain. The CDR3 has 13 amino acids. Germline loops: CDR1 KGHSH, CDR2 LQKENI. V gave up 3 bases and J gave up 1 base, with 7 bases separating them. The CDR3 DNA reads as TGTGCCAGCTCACCGGTAGGGTCCTACGAGCAGTACTTC. The encoded protein is CASSPVGSYEQYF.

Only one count was recorded for this clonotype. The gene calls are TRBV6-1 and TRBJ2-4; D not certain. Germline values: CDR1 MNHNS, CDR2 SASEGT. The CDR3 spans 11 residues. V was trimmed by 6 bases and J by 15 bases, leaving 15 bases between them. The CDR3 sequence is CASSANLYWYF. The CDR3 DNA reads as TGTGCCAGCAGCGCAAACTTGTATTGGTACTTC.

The chain joins TRBV4-1 to TRBJ2-7, with 7 nucleotides matching TRBD2. The CDR3 consists of 15 residues. Trimming at V came to 4 bases and at J to 0 bases, leaving 6 bases not matched to a gene. In germline, CDR1 is MGHRA, CDR2 YSYEKL. CDR3 sequence: CASSLGLAASYEQYF. The CDR3 DNA follows: TGCGCCAGCAGCCTCGGGCTAGCGGCCTCCTACGAGCAGTACTTC.

This chain uses TRBV9 with TRBJ1-1; 7 bases map to TRBD1. The CDR3 contains 15 residues. V trimming: 2 bases; J trimming: 5 bases; junction bases outside the gene matches: 9. Germline CDR1 and CDR2: SGDLS and YYNGEE. The CDR3 bases are TGTGCCAGCAGCGTTTTACCCGGGACAGTAACTGAAGCTTTCTTT. Its translation: CASSVLPGTVTEAFF.

V usage is TRBV18 and J usage is TRBJ1-1; D not certain. Between the trimmed V and J ends, which lost 6 bases and 10 bases, there was a span of 18 bases. Looked up from germline, CDR1 is KGHSH and CDR2 is LQKENI. CDR3 length equals 13 residues. The CDR3 sequence: CASSRSQELGAFF. The DNA for the CDR3 is TGTGCCAGCTCGCGCTCCCAGGAACTGGGAGCTTTCTTT.

The chain employs TRBV2 and TRBJ2-7, with 9 bases identical to TRBD1. The ends lost 6 bases at V and 4 bases at J; junction bases unmatched: 7. The CDR3 totals 14 residues. Per germline, CDR1 SNHLY and CDR2 FYNNEI. The CDR3 is CASSTGQGIYEQYF. The CDR3 DNA reads TGTGCCAGCAGCACGGGACAGGGTATTTACGAGCAGTACTTC.

The V and J genes are TRBV23-1 and TRBJ1-5; 7 bases map to TRBD1. TRBV23-1 is designated an ORF whose function remains uncertain. J gave up 2 bases and V 4 bases, and 11 bases lay outside the gene matches. The CDR3 has 17 residues. CDR3 coding DNA: TGCGCCAGCAGTCTTAACCTCGGGACAGCACGCAATCAGCCCCAGCATTTT. Amino acids: CASSLNLGTARNQPQHF.

The CDR3 loop is CASSPPAGRTYEQYF. Written as DNA, the CDR3 is TGTGCCAGCTCACCACCGGCAGGGAGAACTTACGAGCAGTACTTC. The chain uses TRBV18 and TRBJ2-7; D tentatively reads TRBD1 or TRBD2 (5 bases each). With 0 bases removed from V and 4 bases from J, the gap between germline ends came to 13 bases. The CDR3 consists of 15 residues. Germline CDR1 KGHSH, CDR2 LQKENI.

This clonotype was picked up a small number of times. The J gene is TRBJ1-1, the V gene TRBV5-1; D unclear. The CDR3 has 15 residues. Trimming removed 1 base at V and 5 bases at J, with 15 bases between. Germline V gene data show CDR1 as SGHRS and CDR2 as YFSETQ. The DNA for the CDR3 is TGCGCCAGCAGCTTGCGAGCCCGGGGAGGGACTGAAGCTTTCTTT. Its protein product is CASSLRARGGTEAFF.

J is TRBJ1-2 and V is TRBV3-1; no definite D call. The CDR3 consists of 14 residues. Germline V gives CDR1 LGHDT, CDR2 YNNKEL (reference sequence). Deletions cut 3 bases from V and 3 bases from J, with 11 bases between. CDR3 in amino acids: CASSQLTDYYGYTF. In DNA form, the CDR3 reads TGTGCCAGCAGCCAGCTGACGGATTACTATGGCTACACCTTC.

This chain connects TRBV6-2 or TRBV6-3 to TRBJ2-7; 7 bases agree with TRBD1. The germline V gene has CDR1 MNHEY and CDR2 SVGEGT. V was pared by 10 bases and J by 0 bases, with 9 bases of the junction left unmatched. This CDR3 spans 14 amino acids. The DNA for the CDR3 is TGTGCCACCCGGAATGGGGACAGCTCCTACGAGCAGTACTTC. Residues: CATRNGDSSYEQYF.

This rearrangement joins TRBV5-1 to TRBJ2-5, with TRBD2 matching over 10 bases. V was pared by 1 base and J by 0 bases, with 9 bases of the junction left unmatched. The CDR3 totals 18 residues. Germline CDR1 is SGHRS and CDR2 is YFSETQ. CDR3 sequence (DNA): TGCGCCAGCAGCTTGTATAGGACTAGCGGAGAGTACCAAGAGACCCAGTACTTC. It specifies CASSLYRTSGEYQETQYF.

The V call is TRBV19, the J call TRBJ1-2; D unclear. The CDR3 has 11 residues. The V gene's germline CDR1 is LNHDA and CDR2 SQIVND (reference sequence). V was shortened by 3 bases and J by 4 bases, with 3 bases between the two germline ends. CDR3 sequence: CASSIGYGYTF. The CDR3 coding sequence is TGTGCCAGTAGTATCGGCTATGGCTACACCTTC.

The chain links TRBV12-3 or TRBV12-4 to TRBJ1-6; maybe TRBD1 (6 bases). The length of the CDR3 is 15 residues. V gave up 2 bases and J gave up 11 bases, with 16 bases separating them. The CDR3 sequence is CASSLNGGQGTPLHF. The CDR3 bases are TGTGCCAGCAGTTTAAATGGTGGGCAGGGGACACCCCTCCACTTT.

The rearrangement uses TRBV29-1 and TRBJ2-3, with D possibly matching TRBD2 (6 bases). CDR3 size: 15 residues. Germline lookup yields CDR1 SQVTM and CDR2 ANQGSEA. V dropped 6 bases and J dropped 0 bases, with 16 bases sitting between them. The CDR3, as DNA: TGCAGCGTCCAAACCGGACTACTCAGCACAGATACGCAGTATTTT. It specifies CSVQTGLLSTDTQYF.